These T cell receptor beta chains were read from a single sample in a study of response to subunit inactivated influenza vaccine. TCRdb re-analysed the RT-PCR reads in MiXCR, keeping a single row per CDR3 protein. The data show roughly 650,000 distinct CDR3 sequences, with 13% to 15% seen just once and roughly 7.2% held by the top ten. Source: PBMCs from blood, taken around 14 days before vaccination. These receptors all stem from a man between 50 and 59 years old who received an inactivated influenza vaccine. Both conserved end residues are part of each CDR3. The order of the fields is clone size, CDR3 length, D gene, J gene, V gene, CDR3 DNA, CDR3 protein. A D gene is named only where the DNA matches it firmly. A row's size may be missing; if present it is once, few, many or a size class.

size: NA; length: 14; D: NA; J: TRBJ2-7; V: TRBV20-1; DNA: TGCAGTGCTAGAGATCGCGGGGAATCCTACGAGCAGTACTTC; CDR3: CSARDRGESYEQYF
size: few; length: 12; D: NA; J: TRBJ2-3; V: TRBV20-1; DNA: TGCAGTGCTAGTAAGACCTCAGATACGCAGTATTTT; CDR3: CSASKTSDTQYF
size: few; length: 16; D: NA; J: TRBJ1-1; V: TRBV5-1; DNA: TGCGCCAGCAGCTTGGGTCCTACAGGATGGAACACTGAAGCTTTCTTT; CDR3: CASSLGPTGWNTEAFF
size: NA; length: 17; D: NA; J: TRBJ2-3; V: TRBV4-2; DNA: TGTGCCAGCAGCCGCGGGACGGGGGAGTTGAGAACAGATACGCAGTATTTT; CDR3: CASSRGTGELRTDTQYF
size: NA; length: 14; D: NA; J: TRBJ2-2; V: TRBV20-1; DNA: TGCAGTGCTAGACACCAGACAGCCCTCGGGGAGCTGTTTTTT; CDR3: CSARHQTALGELFF
size: NA; length: 14; D: NA; J: TRBJ2-7; V: TRBV4-2; DNA: TGTGCCAGCAGCGGTAGGGCTCAGGGCTACGAGCAGTACTTC; CDR3: CASSGRAQGYEQYF
size: few; length: 15; D: TRBD2; J: TRBJ2-1; V: TRBV19; DNA: TGTGCCAGTAGGGGCGGGGGGGCCAAGGACAATGAGCAGTTCTTC; CDR3: CASRGGGAKDNEQFF
size: NA; length: 17; D: TRBD2; J: TRBJ2-2; V: TRBV7-2; DNA: TGTGCCAGCAGCGTAAGGCAGCGGGAGAGAGCTTTCGGGGAGCTGTTTTTT; CDR3: CASSVRQRERAFGELFF
size: NA; length: 18; D: NA; J: TRBJ2-7; V: TRBV27; DNA: TGTGCCAGCAGTTTGGGCCCCCCGCAGGGGCCCGGATCTTACGAGCAGTACTTC; CDR3: CASSLGPPQGPGSYEQYF
size: NA; length: 16; D: TRBD2; J: TRBJ2-1; V: TRBV15; DNA: TGTGCCACCAGCAGAGAGGCTAGCGGGAGTTACAATGAGCAGTTCTTC; CDR3: CATSREASGSYNEQFF
size: few; length: 13; D: NA; J: TRBJ2-5; V: TRBV12-3/TRBV12-4; DNA: TGTGCCAGCAGTTCCCCGGGCCTGGAGACCCAGTACTTC; CDR3: CASSSPGLETQYF
size: NA; length: 15; D: NA; J: TRBJ1-5; V: TRBV6-5; DNA: TGTGCCAGCAGTTCTCAAGGGGGTAGCAATCAGCCCCAGCATTTT; CDR3: CASSSQGGSNQPQHF
size: NA; length: 14; D: NA; J: TRBJ2-5; V: TRBV5-5; DNA: TGTGCCAGCAGTGGGGCGGGCCCCCAAGAGACCCAGTACTTC; CDR3: CASSGAGPQETQYF
size: many; length: 14; D: NA; J: TRBJ2-5; V: TRBV5-1; DNA: TGCGCCAGCAGCTCCAGAGGACTCCAAGAGACCCAGTACTTC; CDR3: CASSSRGLQETQYF
size: many; length: 16; D: TRBD2; J: TRBJ2-3; V: TRBV28; DNA: TGTGCCAGCAGCCCACTTGGGCGGGAGGGCTCAGATACGCAGTATTTT; CDR3: CASSPLGREGSDTQYF
size: NA; length: 13; D: NA; J: TRBJ2-2; V: TRBV7-9; DNA: TGTGCCAGCAGCTTAATTTCCCCCGGGGAGCTGTTTTTT; CDR3: CASSLISPGELFF
size: NA; length: 16; D: TRBD2; J: TRBJ2-7; V: TRBV6-5; DNA: TGTGCCAGCAGTTACTCTCTAGCGGGCAGCTCCTACGAGCAGTACTTC; CDR3: CASSYSLAGSSYEQYF
size: few; length: 17; D: NA; J: TRBJ2-1; V: TRBV15; DNA: TGTGCCACCAGCAGAGATCCCTCGGGGGTGAACTACAATGAGCAGTTCTTC; CDR3: CATSRDPSGVNYNEQFF
size: NA; length: 15; D: NA; J: TRBJ2-5; V: TRBV7-9; DNA: TGTGCCAGCAGCGCAATAAACAGAAACCAAGAGACCCAGTACTTC; CDR3: CASSAINRNQETQYF
size: NA; length: 12; D: NA; J: TRBJ2-1; V: TRBV20-1; DNA: TGCAGTGCGGCGAGCTCCTACAATGAGCAGTTCTTC; CDR3: CSAASSYNEQFF